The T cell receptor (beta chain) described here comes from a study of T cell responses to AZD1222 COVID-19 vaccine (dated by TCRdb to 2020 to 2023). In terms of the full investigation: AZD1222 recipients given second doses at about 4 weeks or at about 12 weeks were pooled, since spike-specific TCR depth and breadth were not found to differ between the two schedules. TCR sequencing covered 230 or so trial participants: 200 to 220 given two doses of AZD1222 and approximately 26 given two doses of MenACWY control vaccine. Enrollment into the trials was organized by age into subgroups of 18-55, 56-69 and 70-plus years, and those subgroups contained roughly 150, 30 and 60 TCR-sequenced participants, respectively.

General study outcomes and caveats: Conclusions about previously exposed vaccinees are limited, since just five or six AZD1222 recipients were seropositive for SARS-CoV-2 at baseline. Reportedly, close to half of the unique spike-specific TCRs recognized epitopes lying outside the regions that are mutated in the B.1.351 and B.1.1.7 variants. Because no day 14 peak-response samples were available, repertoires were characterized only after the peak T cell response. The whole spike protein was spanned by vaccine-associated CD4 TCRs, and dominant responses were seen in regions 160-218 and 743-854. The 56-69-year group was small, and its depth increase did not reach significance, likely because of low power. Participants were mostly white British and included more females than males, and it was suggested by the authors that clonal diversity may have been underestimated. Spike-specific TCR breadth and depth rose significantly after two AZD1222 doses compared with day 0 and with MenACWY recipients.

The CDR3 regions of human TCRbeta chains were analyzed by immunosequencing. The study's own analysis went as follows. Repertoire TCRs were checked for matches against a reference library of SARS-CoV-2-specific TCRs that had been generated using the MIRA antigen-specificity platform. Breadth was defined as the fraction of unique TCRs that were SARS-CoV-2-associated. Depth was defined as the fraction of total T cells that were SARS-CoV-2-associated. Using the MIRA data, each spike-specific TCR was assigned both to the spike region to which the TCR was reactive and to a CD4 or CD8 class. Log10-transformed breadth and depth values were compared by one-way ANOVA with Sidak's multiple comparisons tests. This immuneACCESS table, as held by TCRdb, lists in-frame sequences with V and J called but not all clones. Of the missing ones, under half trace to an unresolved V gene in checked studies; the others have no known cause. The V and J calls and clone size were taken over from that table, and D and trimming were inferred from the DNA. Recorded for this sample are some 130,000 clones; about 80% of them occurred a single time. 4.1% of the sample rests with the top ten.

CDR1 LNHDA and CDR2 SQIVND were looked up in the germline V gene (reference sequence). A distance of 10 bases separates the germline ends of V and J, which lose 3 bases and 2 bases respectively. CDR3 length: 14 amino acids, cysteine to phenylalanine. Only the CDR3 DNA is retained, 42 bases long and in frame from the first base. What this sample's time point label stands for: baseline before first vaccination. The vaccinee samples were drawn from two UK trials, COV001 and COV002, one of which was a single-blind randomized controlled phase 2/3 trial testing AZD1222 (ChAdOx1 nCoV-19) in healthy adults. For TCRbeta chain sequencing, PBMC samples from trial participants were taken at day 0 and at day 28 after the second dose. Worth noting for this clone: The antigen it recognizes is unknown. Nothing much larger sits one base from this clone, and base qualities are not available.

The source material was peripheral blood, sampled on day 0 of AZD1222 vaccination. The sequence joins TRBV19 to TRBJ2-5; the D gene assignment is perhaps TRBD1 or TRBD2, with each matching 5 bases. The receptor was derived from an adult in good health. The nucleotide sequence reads TGTGCCAGTAGTATGCCGGGACGGCAAGAGACCCAGTACTTC. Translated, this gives CASSMPGRQETQYF. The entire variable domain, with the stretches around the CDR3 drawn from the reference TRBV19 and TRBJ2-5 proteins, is DGGITQSPKYLFRKEGQNVTLSCEQNLNHDAMYWYRQDPGQGLRLIYYSQIVNDFQKGDIAEGYSVSREKKESFPLTVTSAQKNPTAFYLCASSMPGRQETQYFGPGTRLLVL.